This T cell receptor (beta chain) was identified during a study of PD-1 blockade in classical Hodgkin lymphoma. Study context: Treatment was intravenous nivolumab, 3 mg/kg every 2 weeks, until progression.

Relapse was seen in all patients after autologous stem cell transplantation, and brentuximab vedotin exposure was variable. The authors purified CD4+ T cells from thawed PBMCs by magnetic negative selection. General study points: Healthy donors reportedly exceeded newly diagnosed patients in baseline TCR diversity. Complete responders matched newly diagnosed patients in baseline diversity. CD4+ but not CD8+ TCR diversity rose significantly by C4D1.

Germline V CDR1 and CDR2: SQVTM, ANQGSEA. This CDR3 comprises 14 residues. Trimming cost V 6 bases and J 2 bases, with 16 bases left between them. Profiling relied on immunoSEQ multiplex PCR, and the TCRdb table lists in-frame clones only, not all of them. The repertoire has 27,000 or so clones, about 74% of them found once; the top ten carry over 2%. Concerning this clone itself: What it binds is unknown.

Source: CD4+ T cells from blood, taken at baseline. This receptor was taken from a human donor with classical Hodgkin lymphoma. V and J are TRBV29-1 and TRBJ1-1; D possibly corresponds to TRBD1 (5 bases). Written as DNA, the CDR3 is TGCAGCGTCCTACGGGGAGGGGTAAACACTGAAGCTTTCTTT. This sequence encodes CSVLRGGVNTEAFF. The whole variable domain, filled in from reference TRBV29-1 and TRBJ1-1, reads SAVISQKPSRDICQRGTSLTIQCQVDSQVTMMFWYRQQPGQSLTLIATANQGSEATYESGFVIDKFPISRPNLTFSTLTVSNMSPEDSSIYLCSVLRGGVNTEAFFGQGTRLTVV.